Here is one T cell receptor (beta chain) with its context. An amount of RNA that ranged from 0.5 to 1 ug was reverse transcribed with random hexamers. Multiplex immunoSEQ PCR targeted 54 Vbeta and 13 Jbeta TCR beta segments. A single record per CDR3 protein comes from TCRdb applying MiXCR to the immunoSEQ multiplex PCR reads. The sample consists of 250,000 to 300,000 distinct CDR3 sequences, over 75% of them appearing once. This entry belongs to a study of CD8 T cells in Susac syndrome. The T cells that were sequenced for TCR beta were CD8+ and CD4+ cells from blood. The multiple sclerosis controls, all treatment-naive patients, had relapsing-remitting disease that was stable or active. Germline-derived CDR1 and CDR2 are KGHDR and SFDVKD. Germline trimming cut 9 bases from V and 3 bases from J; bases unmatched to any gene: 2. CDR3 length: 13 residues.

The chain couples TRBV24-1 to TRBJ2-7; 12 bases line up with TRBD2. The sequence came from a human donor with multiple sclerosis. Sequencing was carried out using CD8+ T cells from PBMCs. CDR3 coding DNA: TGTGCCACCTCTAGCGGGAGGGTCTACGAGCAGTACTTC. This encodes CATSSGRVYEQYF.